This TCR beta chain is drawn from a study of blood T cell repertoires in COVID-19. Study background: Samples representing acute and convalescent COVID-19 were sourced from the United States, Italy and Spain. PBMCs, B-cell-depleted T cells, or T cells were the source of the cDNA or gDNA that made up the material.

This clone was detected only a few times. Per the original data handling: Estimates of nucleated cell counts were drawn from the amplification of reference gene primers. Here immunoSEQ multiplex PCR was the method, and the copy in TCRdb shows in-frame clones only, minus some. The V and J calls and clone size come from that table; D and trimming were worked out from the DNA. The sample contains approximately 140,000 clones, more than 70% of which appear only once. The germline V gene has CDR1 WNHNN and CDR2 SYGVQD (reference sequence). J lost 3 bases, V lost 6 bases, and 2 bases had no gene match. CDR3 length: 14 amino acids.

This TCR derives from a woman in her sixties or seventies with acute or convalescent COVID-19. The V gene is TRBV10-1, the J gene TRBJ1-6, with TRBD1 matching over 7 bases. Sequenced sample: peripheral blood. The CDR3 DNA reads as TGCGCCAGCAGAGGGGACAGCTATAATTCACCCCTCCACTTT. Its protein product is CASRGDSYNSPLHF.